There are a few counts of the clone carrying this TCR beta chain. What it binds is unknown. A sample-barcoded 5' primer and a J-beta primer mix were used in a second PCR of about 6 to 11 cycles. TCRdb reanalysed the 5' RACE reads using MiXCR and keeps one entry per CDR3 protein. Seen here are about 970,000 distinct CDR3 sequences, just over 50% observed once, and the top ten hold roughly a fifth. The data derive from a study of blood T cells in healthy people across ages. Study outcomes and limitations: In older individuals, TCR beta diversity per million T cells was lower, falling roughly linearly with age. There was a strong correlation between TCR beta diversity and naive T cell percentage. Diversity figures based on one million T cells were deemed too low.

The germline CDR1 and CDR2 sequences are SQVTM and ANQGSEA. The CDR3 sequence is 12 residues long. Trimming took 8 bases from V and 0 from J, leaving 9 bases between them. The sample was blood. The rearrangement uses TRBV29-1 and TRBJ2-3, with D perhaps matching TRBD1 (5 bases). The TCR was taken from a woman aged 55-69 years in good health. The CDR3 here is CSTGPSTDTQYF. The CDR3 DNA reads as TGCAGCACAGGACCTAGCACAGATACGCAGTATTTT.